This record concerns one T cell receptor (beta chain) sequence. Its antigen is not yet known. No much larger clone is present one base from it, and per-base qualities are unavailable. The sample comes from a study of TIL therapy for anti-PD-1-resistant metastatic lung cancer (TCRdb year 2021). At the level of the whole study: Before any PD-1/PD-L1 blockade was given, tumors were harvested, nivolumab was then administered, and patients who progressed went on to receive lymphodepletion, an infusion of expanded TIL, and IL-2. Clonotypes were tracked across tumor, expanded TIL product and serial blood samples by T cell receptor beta sequencing of tumor and peripheral blood. Across the cohort, whole-exome sequencing showed a median non-synonymous tumor mutation burden of roughly 1.5 mutations per megabase. A median age of roughly 55 years (range roughly 35-75) and a median tumor PD-L1 proportion score of 6% were recorded among enrolled patients. Most of the cohort had lung adenocarcinoma, including a handful of EGFR-mutant tumors and two ALK-rearranged tumors, and half of the patients were either current or former smokers. The full study reports these points: Clonotypes from the infused TIL partially replaced the baseline peripheral repertoire and then declined over months, and persistence showed no apparent association with response. The study protocol defined all tumor marker inferences as exploratory. The cohort was highly selected, including more treatment-naive, never-smoker and oncogene-addicted patients than is typical, which limits generalizability.

This specimen's time point label, per the study, means: pre-treatment sample, taken before nivolumab and TIL therapy. Adults with stage 4 NSCLC were enrolled in a dual-center phase I trial from October 2017 to early 2020. The samples were obtained from a phase I trial that was single-arm and open-label and tested tumor-infiltrating lymphocyte therapy combined with nivolumab in advanced non-small cell lung cancer. Blood mononuclear cells from EDTA tubes were separated on a Ficoll gradient and snap-frozen as pellets, and DNA was extracted from the cells using a Qiagen mini-prep kit. Using bias-controlled multiplex PCR with the immunoSEQ v3 hsTCRB kit, the TCR beta CDR3 regions were amplified from genomic DNA. An Illumina NextSeq 500 was used to sequence the TCR libraries, reaching approximately 2 million read pairs at survey level or about 4.5-6.5 million at deep level. Processing in the source paper ran as follows. V, D and J genes were assigned, non-productive sequences were removed, and clonality was reported by immunoSEQ Analyzer software. Repertoires were compared by productive Simpson clonality and by the Morisita overlap index of productive TRB rearrangements between infused TIL and blood. Absolute clonotype counts in blood were estimated as lymphocyte count times CD3+ fraction times the clone's productive frequency. Imported from immuneACCESS, the table was reduced by TCRdb to in-frame sequences with V and J called. These copies leave out some clones; in studies compared against another copy, an unresolved V gene accounts for under half, and the cause of the remainder is not known. V, J and clone size are those of that table, while D and trimming were read from the DNA. The sample table contains more than 20,000 clones; only one count was recorded for 78% of them. The ten largest make up almost 7.5% of the sample.

This receptor was taken from a person aged 25-85 years with non-small cell lung cancer. Specimen: blood, collected at baseline.

CDR3 sequence: CASSSGQGNYNEQFF. The DNA sequence is TGCGCCAGCAGTTCGGGACAGGGGAACTACAATGAGCAGTTCTTC. Recombination joined TRBV10-2 with TRBJ2-1; TRBD1 aligns with 10 central bases. Trimmed from V: 5 bases; trimmed from J: 3 bases; junction bases lacking a gene match: 4. The CDR3 sequence holds 15 residues, the cysteine and phenylalanine included. Only CDR3 DNA is held: 45 bases, read in frame from base 1. CDR1 and CDR2 were assigned from the germline V gene as WSHSY and SAAADI.